Following are 20 T cell receptor beta chains from one sample sequenced in a study of T-cell memory formation after mild COVID-19. MiXCR, run by TCRdb on the 5' RACE reads, gives a single entry per CDR3 protein. Of about 270,000 distinct CDR3 sequences listed, 15% to 17% are singletons. Sequenced input: PBMCs or a T cell subset sorted from them (not recorded which). Receptors originate from an adult woman who had mild COVID-19 (a few samples of this study predate the infection). Cell type and time point are not known.

CDR3 loop: CASSLGRGIKDTQYF. For the CDR3, the DNA is TGCGCCAGCAGCTTGGGCAGGGGAATTAAAGATACGCAGTATTTT. The chain is built from TRBV5-1 and TRBJ2-3, with D possibly being TRBD1 (6 bases). The CDR3 covers 15 residues. V gave up 0 bases and J gave up 5 bases, with 13 bases separating them. The germline V gene has CDR1 SGHRS and CDR2 YFSETQ.

The chain links TRBV7-9 to TRBJ1-4, with 7 bases fitting TRBD1. Germline CDR1 reads SEHNR; CDR2 reads FQNEAQ (reference sequence). The CDR3 extends over 18 amino acids. Trimming took 4 bases from V and 0 from J; bases not matched to a gene: 11. CDR3 sequence reads: CASSSPPGQLTTNEKLFF. In DNA, the CDR3 is TGTGCCAGCAGCTCACCGCCGGGACAGCTTACAACTAATGAAAAACTGTTTTTT.

This clonotype was recorded a few times. The rearrangement uses TRBV5-5 and TRBJ2-7, with TRBD2 as a possible D gene (5 bases). This CDR3 is 14 amino acids long. CDR1 is SGHKS and CDR2 is YYEKEE in the germline V gene (reference sequence). Trimming stripped 1 base from V and 3 bases from J, with 11 bases between. CDR3 DNA: TGTGCCAGCAGCTTGCTCTGGGGAGACTACGAGCAGTACTTC. This gives the protein CASSLLWGDYEQYF.

This chain connects TRBV12-3 or TRBV12-4 to TRBJ2-3, with D possibly matching TRBD2 (6 bases). The CDR3 totals 12 residues. V lost 5 bases and J lost 14, with 17 bases in between. The chain's CDR3 is CASSKRLGSGYF. The CDR3 bases are TGTGCCAGCAGTAAAAGACTAGGCTCGGGGTATTTT.

V gene TRBV27 combines with J gene TRBJ2-2; 8 bases map to TRBD1. The CDR3 length is 16 residues. Germline V CDR1 and CDR2: MNHEY, SMNVEV (reference sequence). The trim removed 4 bases at V and 4 bases at J, leaving 8 bases unmatched. The CDR3 nucleotides read TGTGCCAGCAGTTCCCGGACAGGGAGGCTCACCGGGGAGCTGTTTTTT. This translates into CASSSRTGRLTGELFF.

The rearrangement links TRBV7-9 to TRBJ2-1; 8 nucleotides match TRBD2. The J segment lost 6 bases and the V segment lost 7 bases, leaving 8 bases of the junction unmatched. Looked up from germline, CDR1 is SEHNR and CDR2 is FQNEAQ (reference sequence). This CDR3 comprises 14 residues. The CDR3 loop is CASTIAGGVNEQFF. The CDR3 DNA reads as TGTGCCAGCACGATCGCGGGGGGCGTCAATGAGCAGTTCTTC.

At least ten counts were recorded for this clonotype. V and J are TRBV12-3 or TRBV12-4 and TRBJ2-7, with 8 bases aligning to TRBD1. V shed 5 bases, J shed 4 bases, and the junction held 10 bases outside the gene matches. The CDR3 is 15 amino acids. CDR3 region: CASSNYRGIIYEQYF. CDR3 nucleotide sequence: TGTGCCAGCAGTAATTACAGGGGGATTATTTACGAGCAGTACTTC.

This clonotype has only a few counts. V is TRBV15 and J is TRBJ2-1, with 12 bases matching TRBD2. CDR3 length: 15 amino acids. The germline CDR1 and CDR2 sequences are LNHNV and YYDKDF (reference sequence). With 5 bases clipped from V and 4 bases from J, the junction kept 3 bases outside the gene matches. The CDR3 bases are TGTGCCACCAGCCCGACTAGCGGGGGATACAATGAGCAGTTCTTC. Protein: CATSPTSGGYNEQFF.

V is TRBV19 and J is TRBJ1-1, with a possible D match to TRBD1 (5 bases). Germline V gene lookup returns CDR1 LNHDA and CDR2 SQIVND (reference sequence). Trimming took off 6 bases at V and 6 bases at J, with 14 bases between the two ends. The CDR3 runs 13 residues. CDR3 DNA: TGTGCCAGTAGATGGGACGGGGACGCTGAAGCTTTCTTT. Its translation is CASRWDGDAEAFF.

This clonotype was seen ten or more times. The chain uses TRBV20-1 and TRBJ1-1; unclear D gene. CDR3 length: 14 amino acids. V lost 3 bases and J 4 bases, leaving 15 bases between the germline ends. Germline CDR1 and CDR2: DFQATT and SNEGSKA (reference sequence). The DNA for the CDR3 is TGCAGTGCTAGGCATGGGCTGTGGGGCACTGAAGCTTTCTTT. Encoded protein: CSARHGLWGTEAFF.

This rearrangement joins TRBV5-1 to TRBJ2-7, with TRBD1 identical over 9 bases. CDR3 length: 16 residues. The V segment lost 4 bases and the J segment 0 bases; nucleotides outside the gene matches: 8. CDR1 and CDR2 from the germline V gene are SGHRS and YFSETQ. CDR3 DNA: TGCGCCAGCAGCACGGGACGGGGACAGGGCTCCTACGAGCAGTACTTC. Translating gives CASSTGRGQGSYEQYF.

The V and J genes are TRBV5-1 and TRBJ2-1, with 11 bases aligning to TRBD2. Per the germline V gene, CDR1 is SGHRS and CDR2 is YFSETQ. Trimming at V came to 7 bases and at J to 8 bases, leaving 14 bases not matched to a gene. The CDR3 sequence is 16 residues long. CDR3 region: CASCTLAGGLRDEQFF. The CDR3 nucleotides read TGCGCCAGCTGTACCTTAGCGGGAGGGCTTCGGGATGAGCAGTTCTTC.

Concerning this clonotype: This may be a read error: a much more frequent sequence differs by one nucleotide. The conserved final phenylalanine or tryptophan is absent from the CDR3, which likely points to a read error. The chain employs TRBV7-9 and TRBJ2-7, with 7 bases matching TRBD1. The CDR3 sequence is 16 residues long. Germline lookup yields CDR1 SEHNR and CDR2 FQNEAQ (reference sequence). V was clipped by 4 bases and J by 0 bases; unmatched bases: 9. The CDR3 DNA sequence: TGTGCCAGCAGCTCGCCACGGGACAGACCCTCCTACGAGCAGTACTTA. Translating gives CASSSPRDRPSYEQYL.

This clonotype has just a few counts. The V and J genes are TRBV20-1 and TRBJ2-6, with TRBD1 as a possible D gene (6 bases). The CDR3 length is 15 residues. Trimming cost V 5 bases and J 2 bases, with 13 bases left between them. CDR1 and CDR2 (germline): DFQATT, SNEGSKA (reference sequence). The chain's CDR3 is CSAPGTSAGANVLTF. CDR3 nucleotides: TGCAGTGCTCCCGGGACATCTGCTGGGGCCAACGTCCTGACTTTC.

V gene TRBV9 combines with J gene TRBJ2-5, with TRBD1 matching 8 bases. Germline CDR1 SGDLS, CDR2 YYNGEE. Trimming cost V 0 bases and J 4 bases; bases outside gene matches: 5. This CDR3 is built from 15 residues. DNA of the CDR3: TGTGCCAGCAGCGTAGGGGGACAGGCAGTAGAGACCCAGTACTTC. Translated, it gives CASSVGGQAVETQYF.

The chain recombines TRBV6-6 with TRBJ2-7; D is perhaps TRBD1 (6 bases). V lost 6 bases and J lost 7, with 13 bases in between. The CDR3 is 12 amino acids. The germline V gene encodes CDR1 MNHNY and CDR2 SVGAGI (reference sequence). DNA for the CDR3: TGTGCCAGCAGCTACACAGGGTTTGAGCAGTACTTC. Translation: CASSYTGFEQYF.

This clonotype was counted between two and nine times. CDR3 protein: CASSQEGGNMNTEAFF. The CDR3, as DNA: TGTGCCAGCAGCCAAGAGGGGGGAAACATGAACACTGAAGCTTTCTTT. The chain employs TRBV3-1 and TRBJ1-1, with a possible D match to TRBD1 (5 bases). This CDR3 has 16 amino acids. CDR1 is LGHDT, CDR2 YNNKEL, per germline (reference sequence). V gave up 0 bases and J gave up 0 bases, with 11 bases separating them.

The rearrangement joins TRBV25-1 to TRBJ1-4; weak D call: TRBD1 (6 bases). This CDR3 has 14 amino acids. V was cut by 5 bases and J by 11 bases, with 18 bases left in between. Germline V gene lookup returns CDR1 MGHDK and CDR2 SYGVNS. CDR3 in amino acids: CASSLRDTRSKLFF. CDR3 DNA: TGTGCCAGCAGTCTACGGGACACCCGAAGTAAACTGTTTTTT.

This clonotype occurred a few times. The rearrangement uses TRBV18 and TRBJ2-7; weak D call: TRBD1 (5 bases). Looked up from germline, CDR1 is KGHSH and CDR2 is LQKENI. V lost 5 bases to trimming and J lost 2 bases, with 13 bases between them. The CDR3 consists of 14 residues. CDR3 DNA sequence: TGTGCCAGCTCATCCAGGGATGGCACCTACGAGCAGTACTTC. This encodes CASSSRDGTYEQYF.

The rearrangement uses TRBV6-2 or TRBV6-3 and TRBJ1-5; possible D gene TRBD1, 5 bases. Germline CDR1 reads MNHEY; CDR2 reads SVGEGT. Trimming shortened V by 4 bases and J by 6 bases, and 7 bases separated the two germline ends. This CDR3 is built from 12 residues. CDR3 DNA: TGTGCCAGCAGTTGGGGGGTTCAGCCCCAGCATTTT. This translates into CASSWGVQPQHF.